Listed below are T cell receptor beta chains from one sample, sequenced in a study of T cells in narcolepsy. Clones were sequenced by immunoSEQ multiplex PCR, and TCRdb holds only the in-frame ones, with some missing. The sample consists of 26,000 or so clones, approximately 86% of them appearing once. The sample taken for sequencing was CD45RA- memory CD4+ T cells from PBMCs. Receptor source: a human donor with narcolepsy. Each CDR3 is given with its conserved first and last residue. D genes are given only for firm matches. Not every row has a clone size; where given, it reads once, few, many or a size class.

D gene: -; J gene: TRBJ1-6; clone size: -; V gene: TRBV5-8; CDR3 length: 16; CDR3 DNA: TGTGCCAGCAGCTTAGAGGGGCAGGGGATTAATTCACCCCTCCACTTT; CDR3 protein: CASSLEGQGINSPLHF
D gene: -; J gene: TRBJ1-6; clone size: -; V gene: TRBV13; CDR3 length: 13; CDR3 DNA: TGTGCCAGCGGGCGAACAGGGAATTCACCCCTCCACTTT; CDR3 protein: CASGRTGNSPLHF
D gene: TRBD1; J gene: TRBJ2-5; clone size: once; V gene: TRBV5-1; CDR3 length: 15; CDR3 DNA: TGCGCCAGCAGCTCCAGGACAGGGGGCGCGGAGACCCAGTACTTC; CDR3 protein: CASSSRTGGAETQYF
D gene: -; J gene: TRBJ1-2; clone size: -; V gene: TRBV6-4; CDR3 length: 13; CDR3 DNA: TGTGCCAGCAGTGGGAACAGGGTTTCTGGCTACACCTTC; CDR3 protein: CASSGNRVSGYTF
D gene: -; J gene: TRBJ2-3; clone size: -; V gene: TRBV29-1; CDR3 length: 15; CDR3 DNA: TGCAGCGTTGAAGGTAGCGTTCAAAGCGCAGATACGCAGTATTTT; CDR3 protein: CSVEGSVQSADTQYF
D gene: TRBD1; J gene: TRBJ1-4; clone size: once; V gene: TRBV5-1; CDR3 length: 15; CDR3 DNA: TGCGCCAGCAGCTTGGGGTCACAGGGGAATGAAAAACTGTTTTTT; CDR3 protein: CASSLGSQGNEKLFF
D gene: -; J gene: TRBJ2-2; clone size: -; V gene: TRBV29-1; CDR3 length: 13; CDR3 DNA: TGCAGCGCCGGGCGGGGCCCACCCGGGGAGCTGTTTTTT; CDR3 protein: CSAGRGPPGELFF
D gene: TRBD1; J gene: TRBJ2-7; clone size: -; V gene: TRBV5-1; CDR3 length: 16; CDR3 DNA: TGCGCCAGCAGCCCTGAATCAACCGGGACAGGGGCCGAGCAGTACTTC; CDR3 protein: CASSPESTGTGAEQYF
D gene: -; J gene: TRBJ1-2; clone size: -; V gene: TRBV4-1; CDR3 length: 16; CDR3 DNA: TGCGCCAGCAGCCCTGACCCGGGGAGTAAGCCCTATGGCTACACCTTC; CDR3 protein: CASSPDPGSKPYGYTF
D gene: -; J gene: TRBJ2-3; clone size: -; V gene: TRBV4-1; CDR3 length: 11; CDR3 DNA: TGCGCCAGCAGCCTGGGACTTACGCAGTATTTT; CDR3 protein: CASSLGLTQYF
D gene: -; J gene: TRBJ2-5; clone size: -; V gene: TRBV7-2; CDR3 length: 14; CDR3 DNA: TGTGCCAGCAGCCCCGGATCTGTCCAAGAGACCCAGTACTTC; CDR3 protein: CASSPGSVQETQYF
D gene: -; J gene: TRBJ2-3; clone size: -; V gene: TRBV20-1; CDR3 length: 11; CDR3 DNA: TGCAGCGCTTTGACCGAGGCGGCGCAGTATTTT; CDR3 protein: CSALTEAAQYF
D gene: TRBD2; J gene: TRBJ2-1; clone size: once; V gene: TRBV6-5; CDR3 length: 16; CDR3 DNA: TGTGCCAGCAGTTACATAGCGGGGGGCCCCTCAGTTGAGCAGTTCTTC; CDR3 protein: CASSYIAGGPSVEQFF
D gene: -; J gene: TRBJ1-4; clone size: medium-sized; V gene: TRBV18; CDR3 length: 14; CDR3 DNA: TGTGCCAGCTCGCTCAGGGGTACTAATGAAAAACTGTTTTTT; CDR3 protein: CASSLRGTNEKLFF
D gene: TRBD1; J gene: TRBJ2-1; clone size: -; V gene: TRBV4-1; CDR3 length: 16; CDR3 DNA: TGCGCCAGCAGCTCCGGGACAGGGGGGATCTACAATGAGCAGTTCTTC; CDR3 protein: CASSSGTGGIYNEQFF
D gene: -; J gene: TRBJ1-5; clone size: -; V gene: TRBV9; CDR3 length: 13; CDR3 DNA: TGTGCCAGCAGCGTAGAGACAGGCCAGCCCCAGCATTTT; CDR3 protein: CASSVETGQPQHF
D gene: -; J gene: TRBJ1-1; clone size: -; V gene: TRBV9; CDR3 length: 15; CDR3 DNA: TGTGCCAGCAGCCCCCGGGGCAACATGAACACTGAAGCTTTCTTT; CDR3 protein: CASSPRGNMNTEAFF
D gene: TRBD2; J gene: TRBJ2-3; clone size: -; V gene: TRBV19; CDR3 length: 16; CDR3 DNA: TGTGCCAGTAGTATTAGTAGCGGGGGGCGCACAGATACGCAGTATTTT; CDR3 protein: CASSISSGGRTDTQYF
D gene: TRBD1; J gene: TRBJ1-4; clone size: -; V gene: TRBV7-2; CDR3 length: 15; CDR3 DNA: TGTGCCAGCAGCGCTAGACAGGGGGCAAGGGGACAACTGTTTTTT; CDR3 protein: CASSARQGARGQLFF
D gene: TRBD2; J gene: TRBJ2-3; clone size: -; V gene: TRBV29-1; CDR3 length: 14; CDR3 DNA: TGCAGCGTTGAAGGGGGACGGGGGGCAGATACGCAGTATTTT; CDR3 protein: CSVEGGRGADTQYF
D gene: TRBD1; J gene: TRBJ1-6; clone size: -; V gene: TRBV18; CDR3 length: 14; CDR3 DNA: TGTGCCAGCTTTAGACAGGGGGATAATTCACCCCTCCACTTT; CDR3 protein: CASFRQGDNSPLHF
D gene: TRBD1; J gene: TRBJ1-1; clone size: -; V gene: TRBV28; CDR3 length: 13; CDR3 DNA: TGTGCCAGCAGTTCAGGACAGGACACTGAAGCTTTCTTT; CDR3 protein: CASSSGQDTEAFF
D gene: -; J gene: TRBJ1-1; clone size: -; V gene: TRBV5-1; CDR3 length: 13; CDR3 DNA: TGCGCCAGCAGCCTGGGGATGAACACTGAAGCTTTCTTT; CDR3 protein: CASSLGMNTEAFF
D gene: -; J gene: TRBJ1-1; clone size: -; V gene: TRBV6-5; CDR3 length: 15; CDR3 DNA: TGTGCCAGCCGGGGTGGGGACACCATGAACACTGAAGCTTTCTTT; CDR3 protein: CASRGGDTMNTEAFF
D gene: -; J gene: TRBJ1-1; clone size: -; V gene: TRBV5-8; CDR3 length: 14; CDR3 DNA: TGTGCCAGCAGCTTTGGGCGGGTCTTCACTGAAGCTTTCTTT; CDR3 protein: CASSFGRVFTEAFF
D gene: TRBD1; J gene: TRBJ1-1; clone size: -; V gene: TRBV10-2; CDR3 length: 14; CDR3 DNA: TGCGCCAGCAAGGGACAGGGGAAGAACACTGAAGCTTTCTTT; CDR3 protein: CASKGQGKNTEAFF
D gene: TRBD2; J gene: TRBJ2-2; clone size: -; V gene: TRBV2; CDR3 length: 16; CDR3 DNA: TGTGCCAGCAGAGAAAGCGGGGGGGCCTACACCGGGGAGCTGTTTTTT; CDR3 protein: CASRESGGAYTGELFF
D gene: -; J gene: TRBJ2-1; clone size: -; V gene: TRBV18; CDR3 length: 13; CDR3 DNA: TGTGCCAGCTCCCTGGGACCTGCCTCTGAGCAGTTCTTC; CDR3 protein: CASSLGPASEQFF
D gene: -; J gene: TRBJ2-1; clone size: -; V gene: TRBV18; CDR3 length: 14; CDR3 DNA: TGTGCCAGCTCACTGGGGGGGGGCACGGATGAGCAGTTCTTC; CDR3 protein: CASSLGGGTDEQFF
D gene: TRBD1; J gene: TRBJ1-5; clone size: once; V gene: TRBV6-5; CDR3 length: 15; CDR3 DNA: TGTGCCAGCAGTTACGCCCCAGGGGGAAATCAGCCCCAGCATTTT; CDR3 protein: CASSYAPGGNQPQHF
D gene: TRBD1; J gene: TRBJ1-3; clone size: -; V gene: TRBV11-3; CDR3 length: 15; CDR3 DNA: TGTGCCAGCAGCTCGGGACAGTCCTCTGGAAACACCATATATTTT; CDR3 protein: CASSSGQSSGNTIYF
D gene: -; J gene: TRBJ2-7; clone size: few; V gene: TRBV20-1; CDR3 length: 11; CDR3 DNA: TGCAGTGCTAGAGATCACCCCAGGCAGTACTTC; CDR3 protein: CSARDHPRQYF
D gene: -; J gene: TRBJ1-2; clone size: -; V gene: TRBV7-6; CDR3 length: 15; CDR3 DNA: TGTGCCAGCAGCTCGCCCGGCGACAGGCCCTATGGCTACACCTTC; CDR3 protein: CASSSPGDRPYGYTF
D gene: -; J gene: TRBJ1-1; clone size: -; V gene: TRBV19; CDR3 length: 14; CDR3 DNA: TGTGCCAGTACCCCTAGGGGGAGGAACACTGAAGCTTTCTTT; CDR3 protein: CASTPRGRNTEAFF
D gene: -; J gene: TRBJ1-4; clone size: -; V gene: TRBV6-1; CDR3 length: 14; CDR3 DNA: TGTGCCAGCAGTGAGCAGGGCGTGAATGAAAAACTGTTTTTT; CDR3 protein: CASSEQGVNEKLFF
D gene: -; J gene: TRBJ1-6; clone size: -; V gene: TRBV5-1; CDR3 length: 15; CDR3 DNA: TGCGCCAGCAGCGTCCTACAGGGAGGGAATTCACCCCTCCACTTT; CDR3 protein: CASSVLQGGNSPLHF
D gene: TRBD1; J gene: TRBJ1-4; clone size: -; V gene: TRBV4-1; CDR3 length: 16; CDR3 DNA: TGCGCCAGCAGCCGGATAAACAGGGGGAATACTGAAAAACTGTTTTTT; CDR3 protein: CASSRINRGNTEKLFF